These 19 T cell receptor beta chains were sequenced from one sample in a study of Graves' ophthalmopathy and Graves' hyperthyroidism. CDR3 regions of TCR beta were amplified from RNA transcripts. A first-round RT-PCR used HTBI primers, followed by a second-round multiplex PCR. One entry per CDR3 protein results from TCRdb running MiXCR on the multiplex PCR reads. The sample contains 580,000 or so distinct CDR3 sequences, roughly 40% of which appear only once. The sequencing input was peripheral blood or thyroid tissue (not recorded which). These receptor sequences come from an adult man with Graves' hyperthyroidism.

Turning to this clonotype: This may come from a read error, since a much larger clone is one base off. The conserved phenylalanine or tryptophan is not found at the CDR3 terminus, so this likely reflects a read error. The chain joins TRBV7-9 to TRBJ1-2; no clear D gene. Germline values: CDR1 SEHNR, CDR2 FQNEAQ (reference sequence). Between the trimmed V and J ends, which lost 6 bases and 0 bases, there was a span of 17 bases. CDR3 size: 16 residues. The CDR3 DNA follows: TGTGCCAGCAGTTCTGGGCGGCTCGAAGCTAACTATGGCTACACCCTC. This gives the protein CASSSGRLEANYGYTL.

This clonotype was counted between two and nine times. The chain is built from TRBV7-9 and TRBJ2-3, with 8 nucleotides matching TRBD1. This CDR3 is built from 14 residues. Per the germline V gene, CDR1 is SEHNR and CDR2 is FQNEAQ (reference sequence). V dropped 6 bases and J dropped 1; count of bases not matched to a gene: 3. The CDR3 DNA reads TGTGCCAGCAGTCCGGACAGGGGCACAGATACGCAGTATTTT. Residues: CASSPDRGTDTQYF.

The J gene is TRBJ1-4, the V gene TRBV11-2, with a weak D call TRBD1 (6 bases). The CDR3 is 14 residues long. Trimming cost V 5 bases and J 5 bases, with 12 bases left between them. Germline assignment: CDR1 SGHAT and CDR2 FQNNGV. CDR3 in DNA: TGTGCCAGCAGCCAATCTACAGGGAATGAAAAACTGTTTTTT. Translation: CASSQSTGNEKLFF.

This clonotype showed up many times. The chain joins TRBV7-8 to TRBJ1-2, with D maybe TRBD1 (6 bases). This CDR3 has 18 residues. Germline CDR1 is SGHVS and CDR2 is FQNEAQ. Trimming shortened V by 5 bases and J by 0 bases, and 22 bases separated the two germline ends. The CDR3 DNA sequence: TGTGCCAGCAGCCCGGCAGGGGAAATCAGTTATCCTAACTATGGCTACACCTTC. Translation gives CASSPAGEISYPNYGYTF.

CDR3 loop: CASSLGGRLAGETQYF. CDR3 DNA sequence: TGTGCCAGCAGTCTGGGTGGAAGACTAGCTGGAGAGACCCAGTACTTC. V and J are TRBV7-9 and TRBJ2-5; 7 nucleotides agree with TRBD2. The trim removed 6 bases at V and 4 bases at J, leaving 14 bases unmatched. This CDR3 has 16 residues. Germline CDR1 and CDR2: SEHNR and FQNEAQ (reference sequence).

The table lists this clonotype with many counts. The chain carries TRBV28 and TRBJ2-5, with 7 bases that match TRBD1. The germline V gene has CDR1 MDHEN and CDR2 SYDVKM. CDR3 length: 13 amino acids. Trimming cost V 7 bases and J 4 bases; bases outside gene matches: 6. The CDR3 loop is CASNRQGTETQYF. The CDR3 region has the DNA TGTGCCAGCAACCGACAGGGCACAGAGACCCAGTACTTC.

V and J are TRBV2 and TRBJ2-6; D is uncertain. Trimming removed 6 bases at V and 2 bases at J, with 8 bases between. Germline loops: CDR1 SNHLY, CDR2 FYNNEI. The CDR3 is 14 residues long. CDR3 nucleotide sequence: TGTGCCAGCAGCACTCGCCCTGGGGCCAACGTCCTGACTTTC. This translates into CASSTRPGANVLTF.

The sample holds many counts of this clonotype. One junction end does not reproduce the germline sequence, and a read error may be involved. The rearrangement uses TRBV20-1 and TRBJ1-5; D may be TRBD1 (5 bases). The germline V gene has CDR1 DFQATT and CDR2 SNEGSKA (reference sequence). CDR3 length: 13 residues. CDR3 in amino acids: CSARGEGNQPQHF. CDR3 bases: TGCAGTGCCAGAGGGGAAGGCAATCAGCCCCAGCATTTT.

This clonotype came up many times. The rearrangement uses TRBV15 and TRBJ2-7; 7 bases line up with TRBD1. V shed 5 bases, J shed 2 bases, and the junction held 6 bases outside the gene matches. CDR3 size: 14 residues. From germline, CDR1 is LNHNV and CDR2 YYDKDF (reference sequence). The CDR3 bases are TGTGCCACCAGCGGCAGGGGGTCCACCTACGAGCAGTACTTC. Translation: CATSGRGSTYEQYF. The full variable domain, completed using reference TRBV15 and TRBJ2-7, is DAMVIQNPRYQVTQFGKPVTLSCSQTLNHNVMYWYQQKSSQAPKLLFHYYDKDFNNEADTPDNFQSRRPNTSFCFLDIRSPGLGDTAMYLCATSGRGSTYEQYFGPGTRLTVT.

Many counts were recorded for this clonotype. V usage is TRBV5-8 and J usage is TRBJ1-1, with 7 bases fitting TRBD1. The CDR3 runs to 14 residues. V gave up 4 bases and J gave up 4 bases; unmatched junction bases: 7. CDR1 SGHTS and CDR2 YDEGEE come from the germline V gene. The CDR3 nucleotides read TGTGCCAGCAGCACCAGGGACAGAGTCACTGAAGCTTTCTTT. This translates into CASSTRDRVTEAFF.

This clonotype occurred once. Relative to the germline gene, one junction end is altered; a read error may explain this. The V and J genes are TRBV4-1 and TRBJ1-5; D is unresolved. Germline loops: CDR1 MGHRA, CDR2 YSYEKL. The CDR3 has 12 residues. CDR3 region: CASSLFGETQHF. DNA for the CDR3: TGTGCCAGCAGCTTATTTGGGGAGACCCAGCATTTT.

Concerning this clonotype itself: The DNA is omitted, as the CDR3 cannot be located on it reliably, and the CDR3 follows TCRdb's listing. CDR3 sequence: CASSYDCLSSNSPLHF. V gene TRBV10-3 combines with J gene TRBJ1-6; the DNA was not used to check the table's D call, TRBD1. Germline loops: CDR1 ENHRY, CDR2 SYGVKD. The CDR3 length is 16 residues, termini included.

The table lists this clonotype with many counts. The CDR3 nucleotides are TGCAGTGCTAGAACCGACGGGACGTCCATGAACACTGAAGCTTTCTTT. It specifies CSARTDGTSMNTEAFF. This chain joins TRBV20-1 and TRBJ1-1, with D maybe TRBD1 (5 bases). CDR3 length: 16 amino acids. V was shortened by 2 bases and J by 0 bases, with 16 bases between the two germline ends. Germline-derived CDR1 and CDR2 are DFQATT and SNEGSKA (reference sequence).

This clonotype was observed many times. The rearrangement links TRBV4-1 to TRBJ1-2, with no clear D. The V and J ends lost 0 bases and 4 bases respectively, with 12 bases between them. Germline values: CDR1 MGHRA, CDR2 YSYEKL. The CDR3 extends over 15 amino acids. The CDR3 loop reads CASSQEPASAYGYTF. In DNA, the CDR3 is TGCGCCAGCAGCCAAGAACCGGCCAGCGCCTATGGCTACACCTTC.

This clonotype has ten or more counts. The chain couples TRBV20-1 to TRBJ1-2, with D uncertain. CDR3 length: 11 residues. V lost 4 bases, J lost 4 bases, and 7 bases lay in between. Germline-derived CDR1 and CDR2 are DFQATT and SNEGSKA (reference sequence). The CDR3 bases are TGCAGTGCTACGGGTACCTATGGCTACACCTTC. It specifies CSATGTYGYTF.

The V call is TRBV12-3 or TRBV12-4, the J call TRBJ2-7; either TRBD1 or TRBD2 may supply D (7 bases each). Between the trimmed V and J ends, which lost 1 base and 2 bases, there was a span of 15 bases. CDR3 length: 16 amino acids. The CDR3: CASSLDFGGTAYEQYF. CDR3 sequence (DNA): TGTGCCAGCAGTTTAGATTTCGGGGGGACAGCCTACGAGCAGTACTTC.

This clonotype was seen ten or more times. V and J are TRBV10-2 and TRBJ1-2; D is perhaps TRBD1 (5 bases). This CDR3 has 13 residues. Looked up from germline, CDR1 is WSHSY and CDR2 is SAAADI. Trimming left V 6 bases short and J 1 base short, with 9 bases between. CDR3 amino acids: CASRGGINYGYTF. DNA of the CDR3: TGCGCCAGCAGGGGGGGGATTAACTATGGCTACACCTTC.

This clonotype occurred a few times. The chain joins TRBV2 to TRBJ2-3, with 7 bases aligning to TRBD2. Germline V gives CDR1 SNHLY, CDR2 FYNNEI. After removal of 5 bases from V and 8 bases from J, the junction contained 7 bases not matched to a gene. This CDR3 is 13 amino acids long. CDR3 sequence (DNA): TGTGCCAGCAGTTACTCGGGACTACCTACGCAGTATTTT. Its protein product is CASSYSGLPTQYF.

This clonotype was found a few times. At one boundary the junction diverges from the germline segment, which might be a read error. The chain links TRBV10-1 to TRBJ1-1; the match to TRBD1 covers 7 bases. The CDR3 covers 15 residues. Germline lookup yields CDR1 WNHNN and CDR2 SYGVQD (reference sequence). The CDR3 nucleotides read TGTGCCAGCAGTTTATTGAGGGGGCTTGGCACTGAAGCTTTCTTT. This sequence encodes CASSLLRGLGTEAFF.